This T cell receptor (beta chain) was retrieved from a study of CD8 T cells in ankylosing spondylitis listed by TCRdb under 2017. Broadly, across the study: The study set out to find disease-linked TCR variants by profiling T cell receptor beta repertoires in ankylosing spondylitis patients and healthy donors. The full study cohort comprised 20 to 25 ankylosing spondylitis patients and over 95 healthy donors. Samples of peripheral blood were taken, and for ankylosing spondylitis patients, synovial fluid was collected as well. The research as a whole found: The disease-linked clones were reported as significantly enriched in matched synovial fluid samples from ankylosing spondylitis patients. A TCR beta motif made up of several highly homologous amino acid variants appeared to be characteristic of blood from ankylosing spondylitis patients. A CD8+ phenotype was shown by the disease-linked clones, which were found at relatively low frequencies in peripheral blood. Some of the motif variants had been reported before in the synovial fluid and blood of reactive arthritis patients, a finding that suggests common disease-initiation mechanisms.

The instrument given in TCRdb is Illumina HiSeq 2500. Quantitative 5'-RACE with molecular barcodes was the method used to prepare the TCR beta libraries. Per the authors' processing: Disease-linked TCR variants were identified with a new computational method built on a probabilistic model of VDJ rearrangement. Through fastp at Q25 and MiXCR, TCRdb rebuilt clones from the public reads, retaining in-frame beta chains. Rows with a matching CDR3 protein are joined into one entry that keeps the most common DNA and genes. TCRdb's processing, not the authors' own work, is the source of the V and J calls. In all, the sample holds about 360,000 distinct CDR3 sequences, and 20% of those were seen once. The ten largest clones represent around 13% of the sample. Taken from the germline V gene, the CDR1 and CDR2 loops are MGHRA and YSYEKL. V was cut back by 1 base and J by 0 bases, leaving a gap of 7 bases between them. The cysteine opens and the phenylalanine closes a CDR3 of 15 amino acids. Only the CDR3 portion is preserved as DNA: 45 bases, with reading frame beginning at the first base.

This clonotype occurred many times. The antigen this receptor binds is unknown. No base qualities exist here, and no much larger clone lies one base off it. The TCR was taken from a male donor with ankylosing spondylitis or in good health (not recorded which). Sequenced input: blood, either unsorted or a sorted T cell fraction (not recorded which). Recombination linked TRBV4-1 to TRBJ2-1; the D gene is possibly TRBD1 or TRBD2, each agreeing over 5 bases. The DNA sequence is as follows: TGCGCCAGCAGCCAAGGGGGGAGCTCCTACAATGAGCAGTTCTTC. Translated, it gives CASSQGGSSYNEQFF.